This T cell receptor (beta chain) emerged from a study of blood T cell repertoires in COVID-19. Sequencing used immunoSEQ multiplex PCR; TCRdb keeps in-frame clones, though not all of them. This table holds about 160,000 clones, around 92% found once. Seattle patients were enrolled during active infection and followed longitudinally. The germline CDR1 and CDR2 sequences are ENHRY and SYGVKD. With V trimmed by 4 bases and J by 0 bases, 8 bases remained unmatched. The CDR3 sequence is 18 residues long. The chain carries TRBV10-3 and TRBJ2-6, with 8 bases aligning to TRBD1. What was sequenced was peripheral blood. The receptor was isolated from a man aged 25-45 years with COVID-19, enrolled during active disease. The chain's CDR3 is CAISGSGGLRSGANVLTF. For the CDR3, the DNA is TGTGCCATCAGTGGCTCAGGGGGCCTCCGCTCTGGGGCCAACGTCCTGACTTTC.